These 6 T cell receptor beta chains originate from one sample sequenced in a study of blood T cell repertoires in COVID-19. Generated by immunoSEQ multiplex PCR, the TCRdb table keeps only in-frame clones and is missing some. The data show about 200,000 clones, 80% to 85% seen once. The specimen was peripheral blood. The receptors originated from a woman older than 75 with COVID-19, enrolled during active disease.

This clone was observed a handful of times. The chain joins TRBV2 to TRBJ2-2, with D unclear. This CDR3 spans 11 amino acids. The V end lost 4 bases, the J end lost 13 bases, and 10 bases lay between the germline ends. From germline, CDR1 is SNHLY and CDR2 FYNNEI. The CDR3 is CASSASTVLFF. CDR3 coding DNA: TGTGCCAGCAGTGCTTCCACGGTGCTGTTTTTT.

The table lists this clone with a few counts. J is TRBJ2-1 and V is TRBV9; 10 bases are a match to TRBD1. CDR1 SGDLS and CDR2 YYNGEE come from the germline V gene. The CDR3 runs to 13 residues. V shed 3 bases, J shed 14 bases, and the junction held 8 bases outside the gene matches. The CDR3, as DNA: TGTGCCAGCAGCGAGCTTACCGGACAGGGGGAGTTCTTC. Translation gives CASSELTGQGEFF. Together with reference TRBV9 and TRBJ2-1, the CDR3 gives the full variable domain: DSGVTQTPKHLITATGQRVTLRCSPRSGDLSVYWYQQSLDQGLQFLIQYYNGEERAKGNILERFSAQQFPDLHSELNLSSLELGDSALYFCASSELTGQGEFFGPGTRLTVL.

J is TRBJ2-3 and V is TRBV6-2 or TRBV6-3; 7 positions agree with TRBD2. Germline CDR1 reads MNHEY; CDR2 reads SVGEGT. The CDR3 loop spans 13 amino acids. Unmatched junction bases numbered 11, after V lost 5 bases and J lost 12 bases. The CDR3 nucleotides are TGTGCCAGCAGTATCAGCGGGACCCGATCTCAGTATTTT. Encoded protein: CASSISGTRSQYF.

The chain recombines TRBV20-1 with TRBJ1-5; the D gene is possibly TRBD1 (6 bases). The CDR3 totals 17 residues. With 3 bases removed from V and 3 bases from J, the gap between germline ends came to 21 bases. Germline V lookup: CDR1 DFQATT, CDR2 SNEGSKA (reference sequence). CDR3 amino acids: CSASRRGYANPNQPQHF. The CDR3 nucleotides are TGCAGTGCTAGTCGCAGGGGTTATGCAAACCCCAATCAGCCCCAGCATTTT.

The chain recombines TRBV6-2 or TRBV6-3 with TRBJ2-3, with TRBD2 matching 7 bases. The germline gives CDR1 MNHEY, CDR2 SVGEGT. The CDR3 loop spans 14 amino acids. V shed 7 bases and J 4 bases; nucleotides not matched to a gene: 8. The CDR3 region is CASTPWGGADTQYF. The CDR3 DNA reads TGTGCCAGCACCCCGTGGGGGGGGGCAGATACGCAGTATTTT.

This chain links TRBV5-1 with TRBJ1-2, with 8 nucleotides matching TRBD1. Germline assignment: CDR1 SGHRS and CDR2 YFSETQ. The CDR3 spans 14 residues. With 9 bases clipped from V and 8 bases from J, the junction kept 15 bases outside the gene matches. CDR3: CATADGQGMGGYTF. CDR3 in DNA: TGCGCCACCGCCGACGGACAGGGTATGGGAGGCTACACCTTC.